The next 21 T cell receptor beta chains were all read from a single sample in a study of blood T cell repertoires in COVID-19. TCRdb's copy holds only in-frame clones and misses some; the assay was immunoSEQ multiplex PCR. The data hold some 180,000 clones, with more than 70% observed a single time. Sequencing was carried out using peripheral blood. The receptors originated from a man in his forties or fifties who had recovered from COVID-19.

This chain joins TRBV12-5 and TRBJ1-1; D remains ambiguous. Between the trimmed V and J ends, which lost 7 bases and 4 bases, there was a span of 7 bases. CDR3 size: 11 residues. In germline, CDR1 is LGHNT, CDR2 FRNRAP. CDR3 amino acids: CASALLTEAFF. CDR3 coding DNA: TGTGCTAGTGCCCTACTCACTGAAGCTTTCTTT.

This sequence joins TRBV18 and TRBJ2-7, with D perhaps matching TRBD2 (5 bases). Germline V gene data show CDR1 as KGHSH and CDR2 as LQKENI. V was cut by 1 base and J by 3 bases, with 13 bases left in between. There are 15 residues in the CDR3. CDR3 nucleotide sequence: TGTGCCAGCTCACCACTTACCGAGGGTGGCTACGAGCAGTACTTC. Translated: CASSPLTEGGYEQYF.

In nucleotides, the CDR3 is TGTGCCAGCACCCGGGGGGAGGGGAGGAAAACCCAGTACTTC. Encoded protein: CASTRGEGRKTQYF. The rearrangement links TRBV7-8 to TRBJ2-5, with 7 nucleotides matching TRBD2. The CDR3 runs to 14 residues. Germline-derived CDR1 and CDR2 are SGHVS and FQNEAQ. After removal of 7 bases from V and 8 bases from J, the junction contained 13 bases not matched to a gene. Using reference TRBV7-8 and TRBJ2-5 for the parts outside the CDR3, the full variable domain is GAGVSQSPRYKVAKRGQDVALRCDPISGHVSLFWYQQALGQGPEFLTYFQNEAQLDKSGLPSDRFFAERPEGSVSTLKIQRTQQEDSAVYLCASTRGEGRKTQYFGPGTRLLVL.

A few counts support this clone. The chain recombines TRBV7-2 with TRBJ1-1; weak D call: TRBD1 (6 bases). Per the germline V gene, CDR1 is SGHTA and CDR2 is FQGNSA. The CDR3 runs to 18 residues. V was shortened by 2 bases and J by 6 bases, with 25 bases between the two germline ends. CDR3 sequence reads: CASSLTLQGRRPYPEAFF. The CDR3 DNA reads as TGTGCCAGCAGCTTAACCCTTCAGGGGCGGAGGCCTTACCCTGAAGCTTTCTTT. The variable domain in full, with the rest retrieved from reference TRBV7-2 and TRBJ1-1, is GAGVSQSPSNKVTEKGKDVELRCDPISGHTALYWYRQSLGQGLEFLIYFQGNSAPDKSGLPSDRFSAERTGGSVSTLTIQRTQQEDSAVYLCASSLTLQGRRPYPEAFFGQGTRLTVV.

This chain connects TRBV7-2 to TRBJ1-1; D not certain. The CDR3 totals 13 residues. The germline V and J ends were trimmed by 6 bases and 0 bases, with 8 bases remaining between them. Germline CDR1 SGHTA, CDR2 FQGNSA. The CDR3 DNA is TGTGCCAGCAGTGAACGGGTGAACACTGAAGCTTTCTTT. It is translated as CASSERVNTEAFF. Complete variable domain (other parts from reference TRBV7-2 and TRBJ1-1): GAGVSQSPSNKVTEKGKDVELRCDPISGHTALYWYRQSLGQGLEFLIYFQGNSAPDKSGLPSDRFSAERTGGSVSTLTIQRTQQEDSAVYLCASSERVNTEAFFGQGTRLTVV.

This clone was detected only a few times. The gene calls are TRBV6-1 and TRBJ1-5; possibly TRBD1 for D (5 bases). Looked up from germline, CDR1 is MNHNS and CDR2 is SASEGT. V was shortened by 1 base and J by 7 bases, with 11 bases between the two germline ends. The length of the CDR3 is 14 residues. CDR3 DNA: TGTGCCAGCAGTGAAGACGGGACTTGGCAGCCCCAGCATTTT. This codes for CASSEDGTWQPQHF.

In its sample, this clone was seen a few times. This sequence joins TRBV5-1 and TRBJ1-2; 9 bases match TRBD1. The trim removed 4 bases at V and 1 base at J, leaving 8 bases unmatched. The CDR3 is 16 amino acids. The V gene's germline CDR1 is SGHRS and CDR2 YFSETQ. CDR3 loop: CASSTPGQGLNYGYTF. The DNA of the CDR3 is TGCGCCAGCAGCACTCCGGGACAGGGCCTTAACTATGGCTACACCTTC.

The chain is built from TRBV11-2 and TRBJ2-1, with TRBD1 matching over 10 bases. The CDR3 length is 17 residues. From germline, CDR1 is SGHAT and CDR2 FQNNGV. J gave up 7 bases and V 2 bases, and 11 bases lay outside the gene matches. CDR3 DNA: TGTGCCAGCAGCTTAACCCTCGGGACAGGGGCAGGGAATGAGCAGTTCTTC. It yields the protein CASSLTLGTGAGNEQFF.

In this sample, this clone turned up once. The chain joins TRBV19 to TRBJ2-3; a weak D match, TRBD1 (6 bases). This CDR3 contains 15 residues. Germline CDR1 is LNHDA and CDR2 is SQIVND (reference sequence). Trimming stripped 9 bases from V and 0 bases from J, with 16 bases between. CDR3 nucleotides: TGTGCCAGCCGAGAATGGGGGCCTAGCACAGATACGCAGTATTTT. Its translation is CASREWGPSTDTQYF.

This chain links TRBV7-2 with TRBJ2-7, with D maybe TRBD2 (5 bases). V was clipped by 5 bases and J by 3 bases, with 17 bases between them. Germline lookup yields CDR1 SGHTA and CDR2 FQGNSA. The CDR3 extends over 15 amino acids. The DNA of the CDR3 is TGTGCCAGCAGCCCAGGCTCGGGCGGACTCTACGAGCAGTACTTC. This sequence encodes CASSPGSGGLYEQYF.

This clone was detected only once. The rearrangement uses TRBV9 and TRBJ2-1, with 8 positions matching TRBD2. The CDR3 length is 15 residues. With V trimmed by 3 bases and J by 0 bases, 2 bases remained unmatched. Germline-derived CDR1 and CDR2 are SGDLS and YYNGEE. The CDR3 protein is CASSEAGDSYNEQFF. CDR3 bases: TGTGCCAGCAGCGAAGCGGGGGACTCCTACAATGAGCAGTTCTTC.

This chain uses TRBV19 with TRBJ2-2; 8 bases fit TRBD1. Losses at the gene ends were 3 bases for V and 2 bases for J; bases not matched to a gene: 5. The CDR3 has 16 residues. In germline, CDR1 is LNHDA, CDR2 SQIVND (reference sequence). CDR3 region: CASSMVQGANTGELFF. CDR3 DNA: TGTGCCAGTAGTATGGTGCAGGGGGCAAACACCGGGGAGCTGTTTTTT.

The rearrangement uses TRBV6-6 and TRBJ2-7; tentative D call: TRBD1 (6 bases). CDR1 and CDR2 from the germline V gene are MNHNY and SVGAGI (reference sequence). The length of the CDR3 is 12 residues. Trimming left V 5 bases short and J 3 bases short, with 8 bases between. DNA for the CDR3: TGTGCCAGCAGTAGGGACATCTACGAGCAGTACTTC. Translating gives CASSRDIYEQYF.

The rearrangement joins TRBV7-2 to TRBJ2-5; a possible D gene is TRBD1 (6 bases). There are 16 residues in the CDR3. CDR1 is SGHTA, CDR2 FQGNSA, per germline. Trimming left V 5 bases short and J 2 bases short, with 18 bases between. The chain's CDR3 is CASSEGGGGRQETQYF. The CDR3 DNA is TGTGCCAGCAGCGAAGGGGGTGGCGGCAGGCAAGAGACCCAGTACTTC.

This chain connects TRBV6-6 to TRBJ2-3; 10 nucleotides align to TRBD2. The CDR3 loop spans 21 amino acids. CDR1 is MNHNY and CDR2 is SVGAGI in the germline V gene (reference sequence). V shed 5 bases, J shed 0 bases, and the junction held 20 bases outside the gene matches. The CDR3 reads CASSPPSGGGPTPLSTDTQYF. For the CDR3, the DNA is TGTGCCAGCAGTCCGCCTAGCGGGGGCGGACCCACGCCACTTAGCACAGATACGCAGTATTTT.

The chain carries TRBV18 and TRBJ2-7, with 8 bases lining up with TRBD1. J was trimmed by 4 bases and V by 1 base; bases with no gene match: 12. CDR1 and CDR2 (germline): KGHSH, LQKENI. This CDR3 region has 17 residues. The CDR3 sequence: CASSPQLGQASEYEQYF. The CDR3, as DNA: TGTGCCAGCTCACCACAGTTGGGACAGGCGTCCGAGTACGAGCAGTACTTC.

This chain links TRBV10-1 with TRBJ2-3, with 7 bases aligning to TRBD1. With 4 bases clipped from V and 1 base from J, the junction kept 2 bases outside the gene matches. The CDR3 contains 14 residues. Germline V gives CDR1 WNHNN, CDR2 SYGVQD (reference sequence). The CDR3 loop reads CASSVQGGTDTQYF. The CDR3, as DNA: TGCGCCAGCAGTGTCCAGGGGGGCACAGATACGCAGTATTTT.

This chain links TRBV6-6 with TRBJ2-7, with D tentatively TRBD2 (7 bases). Germline-derived CDR1 and CDR2 are MNHNY and SVGAGI (reference sequence). Trimming cost V 2 bases and J 6 bases, with 14 bases left between them. CDR3 length: 14 residues. The DNA for the CDR3 is TGTGCCAGCAGTTACAGGGAGGGGGGGAGCGAGCAGTACTTC. This gives the protein CASSYREGGSEQYF.

This sequence joins TRBV5-1 and TRBJ2-3, with D possibly matching TRBD2 (5 bases). Germline-derived CDR1 and CDR2 are SGHRS and YFSETQ. The CDR3 has 12 amino acids. Between the trimmed V and J ends, which lost 4 bases and 2 bases, there was a span of 5 bases. CDR3 sequence: CASSDYTDTQYF. CDR3 DNA sequence: TGCGCCAGCAGCGACTACACAGATACGCAGTATTTT.

This rearrangement joins TRBV11-3 to TRBJ2-2; D is uncertain. The CDR3 sequence is 14 residues long. The V and J ends lost 4 bases and 4 bases respectively, with 10 bases between them. Germline-derived CDR1 and CDR2 are SGHNT and YENEEA. The DNA for the CDR3 is TGTGCCAGCAGCTCCCCCGGGTCCACCGGGGAGCTGTTTTTT. It encodes CASSSPGSTGELFF.

This rearrangement joins TRBV6-5 to TRBJ2-1; 11 bases agree with TRBD2. The CDR3 is made up of 15 amino acids. CDR1 MNHEY and CDR2 SVGAGI come from the germline V gene. With V trimmed by 6 bases and J by 5 bases, 6 bases remained unmatched. The CDR3 DNA reads TGTGCCAGCAGGCCCACTAGCGGGGGAAACAATGAGCAGTTCTTC. Residues: CASRPTSGGNNEQFF.